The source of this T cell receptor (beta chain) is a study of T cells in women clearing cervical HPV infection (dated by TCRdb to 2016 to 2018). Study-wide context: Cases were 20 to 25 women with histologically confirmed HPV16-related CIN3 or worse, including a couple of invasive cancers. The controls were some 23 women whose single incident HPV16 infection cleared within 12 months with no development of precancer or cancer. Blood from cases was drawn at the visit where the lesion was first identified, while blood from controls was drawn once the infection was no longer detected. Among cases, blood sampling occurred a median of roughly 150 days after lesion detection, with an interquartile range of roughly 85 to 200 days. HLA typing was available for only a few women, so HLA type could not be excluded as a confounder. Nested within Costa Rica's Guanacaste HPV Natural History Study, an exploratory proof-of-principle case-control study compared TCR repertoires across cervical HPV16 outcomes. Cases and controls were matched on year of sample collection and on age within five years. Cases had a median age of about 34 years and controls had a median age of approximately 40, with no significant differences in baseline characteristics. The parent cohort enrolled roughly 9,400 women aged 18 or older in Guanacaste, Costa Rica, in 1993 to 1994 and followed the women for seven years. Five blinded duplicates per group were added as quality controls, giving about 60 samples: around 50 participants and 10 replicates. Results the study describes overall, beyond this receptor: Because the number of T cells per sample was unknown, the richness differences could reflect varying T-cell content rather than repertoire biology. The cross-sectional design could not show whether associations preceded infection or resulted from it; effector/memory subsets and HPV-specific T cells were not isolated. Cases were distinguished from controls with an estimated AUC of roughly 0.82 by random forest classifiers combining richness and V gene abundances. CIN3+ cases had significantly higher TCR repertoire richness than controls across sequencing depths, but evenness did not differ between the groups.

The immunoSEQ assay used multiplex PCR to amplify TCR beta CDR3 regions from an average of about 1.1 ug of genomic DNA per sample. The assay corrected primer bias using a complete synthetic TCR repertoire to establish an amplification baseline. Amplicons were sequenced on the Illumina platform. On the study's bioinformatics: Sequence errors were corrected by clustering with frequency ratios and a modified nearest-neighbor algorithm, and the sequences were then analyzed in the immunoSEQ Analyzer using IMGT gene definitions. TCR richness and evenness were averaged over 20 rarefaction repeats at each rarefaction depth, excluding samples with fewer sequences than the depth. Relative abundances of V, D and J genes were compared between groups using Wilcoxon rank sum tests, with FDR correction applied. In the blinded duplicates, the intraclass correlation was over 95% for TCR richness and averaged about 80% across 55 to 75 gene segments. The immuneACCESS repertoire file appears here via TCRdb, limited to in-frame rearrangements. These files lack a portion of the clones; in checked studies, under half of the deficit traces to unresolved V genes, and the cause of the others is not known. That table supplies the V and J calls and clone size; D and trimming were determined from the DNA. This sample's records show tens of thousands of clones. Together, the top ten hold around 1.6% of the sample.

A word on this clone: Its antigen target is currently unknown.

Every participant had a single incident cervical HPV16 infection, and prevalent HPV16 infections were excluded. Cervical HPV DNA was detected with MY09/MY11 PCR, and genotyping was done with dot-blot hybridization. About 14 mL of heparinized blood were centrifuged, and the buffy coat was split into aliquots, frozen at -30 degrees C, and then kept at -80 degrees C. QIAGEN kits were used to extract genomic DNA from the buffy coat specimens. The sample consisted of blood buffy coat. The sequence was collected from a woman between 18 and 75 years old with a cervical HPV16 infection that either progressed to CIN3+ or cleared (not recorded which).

The DNA read from the CDR3 is TGCGCCAGCAGCCCGGGCGCGGTACAGGCCTATGGC. Translation gives CASSPGAVQAYG. The CDR3, in full, reads CASSPGAVQAYGYTF. Rearrangement joined TRBV5-1 to TRBJ1-2; a tentative D match to TRBD1 spans 5 bases. Sequencing ends 3 residues short of the CDR3 end; the germline J gene provides the rest. Spanning cysteine to phenylalanine, the CDR3 consists of 15 amino acids. The CDR3 was read in part: 36 bases, with the frame set at base 1. The junction carries 17 bases between V and J, which are trimmed by 4 bases and 4 bases respectively. Based on the germline V gene, the CDR1 and CDR2 sequences are SGHRS and YFSETQ.